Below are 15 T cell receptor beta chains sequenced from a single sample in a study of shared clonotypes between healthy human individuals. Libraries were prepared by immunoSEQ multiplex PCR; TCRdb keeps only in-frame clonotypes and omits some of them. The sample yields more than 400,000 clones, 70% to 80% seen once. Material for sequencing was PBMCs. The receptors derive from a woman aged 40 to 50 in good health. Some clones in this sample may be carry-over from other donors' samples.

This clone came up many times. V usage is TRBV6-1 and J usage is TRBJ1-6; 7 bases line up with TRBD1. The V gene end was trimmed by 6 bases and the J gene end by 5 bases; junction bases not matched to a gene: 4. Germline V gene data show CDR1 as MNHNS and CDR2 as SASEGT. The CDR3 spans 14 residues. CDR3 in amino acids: CASSGTEDNSPLHF. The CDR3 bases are TGTGCCAGCAGCGGGACAGAAGATAATTCACCCCTCCACTTT.

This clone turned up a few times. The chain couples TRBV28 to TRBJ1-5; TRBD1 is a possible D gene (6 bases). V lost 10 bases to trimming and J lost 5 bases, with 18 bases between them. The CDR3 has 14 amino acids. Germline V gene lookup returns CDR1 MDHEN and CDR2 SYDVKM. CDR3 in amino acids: CATVRDRRYQPQHF. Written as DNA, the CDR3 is TGTGCCACCGTCCGCGACAGGCGATATCAGCCCCAGCATTTT.

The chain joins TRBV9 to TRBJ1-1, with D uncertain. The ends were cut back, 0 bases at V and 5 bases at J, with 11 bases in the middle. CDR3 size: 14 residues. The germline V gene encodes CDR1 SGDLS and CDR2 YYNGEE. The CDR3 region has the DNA TGTGCCAGCAGCGTAGGGGGAGGGCAGACTGAAGCTTTCTTT. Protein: CASSVGGGQTEAFF.

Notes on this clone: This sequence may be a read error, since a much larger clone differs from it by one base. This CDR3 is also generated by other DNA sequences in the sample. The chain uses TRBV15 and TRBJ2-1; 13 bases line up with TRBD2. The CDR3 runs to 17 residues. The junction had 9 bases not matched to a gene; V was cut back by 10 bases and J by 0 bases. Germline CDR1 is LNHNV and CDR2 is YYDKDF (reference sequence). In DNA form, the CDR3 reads TGTGCCATTGATAGGACTAGCGGGAGTAGCTCCTACAATGAGCAGTTCTTC. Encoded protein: CAIDRTSGSSSYNEQFF.

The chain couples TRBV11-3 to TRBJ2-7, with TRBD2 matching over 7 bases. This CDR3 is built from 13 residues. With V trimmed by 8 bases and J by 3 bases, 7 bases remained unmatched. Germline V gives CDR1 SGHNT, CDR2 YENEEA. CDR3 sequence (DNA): TGTGCCAGCTCCCCCGCGGGGGACTACGAGCAGTACTTC. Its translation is CASSPAGDYEQYF.

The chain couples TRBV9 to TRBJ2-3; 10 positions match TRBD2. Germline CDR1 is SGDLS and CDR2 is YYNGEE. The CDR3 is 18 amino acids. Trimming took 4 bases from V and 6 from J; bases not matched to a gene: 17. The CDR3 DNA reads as TGTGCCAGCAGCCCTAGCCCACGGACTAGCGGAGCGTCGGATACGCAGTATTTT. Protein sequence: CASSPSPRTSGASDTQYF.

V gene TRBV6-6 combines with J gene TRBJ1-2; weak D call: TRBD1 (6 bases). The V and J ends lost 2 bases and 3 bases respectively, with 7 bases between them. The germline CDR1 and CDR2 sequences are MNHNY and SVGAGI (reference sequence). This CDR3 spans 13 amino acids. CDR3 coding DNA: TGTGCCAGCAGTTACGGACAGCACTATGGCTACACCTTC. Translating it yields CASSYGQHYGYTF.

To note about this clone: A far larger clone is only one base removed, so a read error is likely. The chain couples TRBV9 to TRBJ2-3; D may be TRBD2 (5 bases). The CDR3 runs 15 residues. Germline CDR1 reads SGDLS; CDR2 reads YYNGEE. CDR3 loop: CASSLLLAGTDTRYF. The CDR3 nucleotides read TGTGCCAGCAGCCTACTACTGGCGGGCACAGATACGCGGTATTTT.

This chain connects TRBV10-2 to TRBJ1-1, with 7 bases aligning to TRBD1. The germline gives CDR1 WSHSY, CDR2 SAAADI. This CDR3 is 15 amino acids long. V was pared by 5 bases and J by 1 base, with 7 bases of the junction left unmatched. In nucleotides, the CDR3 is TGCGCCAGCAGTTTAGACAGGGCACAGAACACTGAAGCTTTCTTT. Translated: CASSLDRAQNTEAFF.

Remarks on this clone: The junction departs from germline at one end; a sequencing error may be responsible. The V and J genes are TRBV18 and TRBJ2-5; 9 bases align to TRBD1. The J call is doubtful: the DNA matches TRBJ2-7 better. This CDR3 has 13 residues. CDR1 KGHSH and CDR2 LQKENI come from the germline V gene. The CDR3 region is CASTPGQGDEQYF. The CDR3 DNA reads TGTGCCAGCACACCGGGACAGGGCGACGAGCAGTACTTC.

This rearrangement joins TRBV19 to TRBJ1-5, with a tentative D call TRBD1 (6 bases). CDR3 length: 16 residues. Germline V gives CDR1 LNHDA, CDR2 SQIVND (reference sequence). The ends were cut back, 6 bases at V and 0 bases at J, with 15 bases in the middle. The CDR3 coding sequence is TGTGCCAGTAGAGCAAGGACAGACAATAGCAATCAGCCCCAGCATTTT. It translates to CASRARTDNSNQPQHF.

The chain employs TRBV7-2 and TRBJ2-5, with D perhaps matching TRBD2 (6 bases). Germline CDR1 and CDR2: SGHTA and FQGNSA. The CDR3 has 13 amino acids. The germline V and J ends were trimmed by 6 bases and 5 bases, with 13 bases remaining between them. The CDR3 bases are TGTGCCAGCAGTCTGCGGGGCCGGGAGACCCAGTACTTC. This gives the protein CASSLRGRETQYF. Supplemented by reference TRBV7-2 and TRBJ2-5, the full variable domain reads GAGVSQSPSNKVTEKGKDVELRCDPISGHTALYWYRQSLGQGLEFLIYFQGNSAPDKSGLPSDRFSAERTGGSVSTLTIQRTQQEDSAVYLCASSLRGRETQYFGPGTRLLVL.

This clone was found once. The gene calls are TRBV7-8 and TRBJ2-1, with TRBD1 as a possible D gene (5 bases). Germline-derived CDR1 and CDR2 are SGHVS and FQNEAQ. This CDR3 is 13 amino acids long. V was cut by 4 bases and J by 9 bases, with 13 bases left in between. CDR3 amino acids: CASSSFTGVEQFF. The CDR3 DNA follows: TGTGCCAGCAGCTCGTTCACAGGTGTTGAGCAGTTCTTC.

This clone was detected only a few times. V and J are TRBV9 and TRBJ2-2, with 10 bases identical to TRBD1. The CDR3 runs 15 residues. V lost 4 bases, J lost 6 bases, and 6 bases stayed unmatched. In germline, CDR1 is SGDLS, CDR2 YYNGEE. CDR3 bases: TGTGCCAGCAGCATAGGGACAGGGGCGGCCGGGGAGCTGTTTTTT. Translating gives CASSIGTGAAGELFF.

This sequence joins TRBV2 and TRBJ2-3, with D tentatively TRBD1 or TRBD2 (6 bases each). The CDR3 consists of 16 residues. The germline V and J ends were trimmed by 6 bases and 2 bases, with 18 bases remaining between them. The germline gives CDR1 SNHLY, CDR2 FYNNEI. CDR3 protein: CASSGWRRGATDTQYF. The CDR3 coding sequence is TGTGCCAGCAGCGGGTGGCGGAGGGGGGCCACAGATACGCAGTATTTT.